The 10 T cell receptor beta chains presented below share a single source sample, sequenced in a study of blood T cell repertoires in COVID-19. The protocol was immunoSEQ multiplex PCR, while the TCRdb copy is restricted to in-frame clones and leaves out a portion. The table shows about 440,000 clones, with 90% occurring only once. Sequences were obtained from PBMCs or T cells enriched from blood (not recorded which). These receptors were obtained from a man aged 18-30 years who had recovered from COVID-19.

The chain has TRBV10-3 and TRBJ1-4; D remains ambiguous. CDR1 is ENHRY, CDR2 SYGVKD, per germline. Trimming removed 10 bases from V and 4 bases from J, with 10 bases in between. This CDR3 is 12 amino acids long. The CDR3 nucleotides are TGTGCCAGCCCCCGGGGTAATGAAAAACTGTTTTTT. Amino acid sequence: CASPRGNEKLFF.

This clone was counted between two and nine times. This chain uses TRBV4-1 with TRBJ2-2; D gene unclear. V gave up 4 bases and J gave up 6 bases, with 9 bases separating them. CDR1 MGHRA and CDR2 YSYEKL come from the germline V gene. The length of the CDR3 is 13 residues. CDR3 in amino acids: CASSPRGPGELFF. DNA for the CDR3: TGCGCCAGCAGCCCAAGAGGTCCCGGGGAGCTGTTTTTT.

The rearrangement joins TRBV6-1 to TRBJ2-2, with 8 bases fitting TRBD1. The CDR3 loop spans 13 amino acids. Germline CDR1 reads MNHNS; CDR2 reads SASEGT. The J segment lost 8 bases and the V segment lost 1 base, leaving 0 bases of the junction unmatched. CDR3 nucleotide sequence: TGTGCCAGCAGTGAAGGGGACAGGGGGGAGCTGTTTTTT. Translated: CASSEGDRGELFF.

This rearrangement joins TRBV27 to TRBJ2-7, with 10 bases identical to TRBD2. V lost 5 bases to trimming and J lost 4 bases; unmatched junction nucleotides: 5. The CDR3 has 14 amino acids. Germline V gene data show CDR1 as MNHEY and CDR2 as SMNVEV (reference sequence). The CDR3 sequence is CASSPKREGYEQYF. CDR3 nucleotide sequence: TGTGCCAGCAGTCCAAAGCGGGAGGGGTACGAGCAGTACTTC.

This clone was recorded once. The rearrangement uses TRBV29-1 and TRBJ1-4; the D is unclear. V gave up 6 bases and J gave up 3 bases, with 14 bases separating them. The CDR3 runs to 14 residues. From germline, CDR1 is SQVTM and CDR2 ANQGSEA. The CDR3 loop reads CSVIGGRANEKLFF. CDR3 DNA sequence: TGCAGCGTGATTGGTGGGCGTGCTAATGAAAAACTGTTTTTT.

Comments on this clone: Relative to the germline gene, one junction end is altered; a read error may explain this. The chain recombines TRBV18 with TRBJ1-1, with 7 bases aligning to TRBD1. There are 16 residues in the CDR3. CDR1 is KGHSH and CDR2 is LQKENI in the germline V gene. CDR3 protein: CASSPPTGAMNTEAFF. CDR3 nucleotides: TGTGCCAGCTCTCCACCCACAGGGGCGATGAACACTGAAGCTTTCTTT. The whole variable domain, filled in from reference TRBV18 and TRBJ1-1, reads NAGVMQNPRHLVRRRGQEARLRCSPMKGHSHVYWYRQLPEEGLKFMVYLQKENIIDESGMPKERFSAEFPKEGPSILRIQQVVRGDSAAYFCASSPPTGAMNTEAFFGQGTRLTVV.

DNA for the CDR3: TGCGCCAGCAGTCAATCGAGAGGGAACAAGGTAGGGGGTCGGATAGACAATCAGCCCCAGCATTTT. This gives the protein CASSQSRGNKVGGRIDNQPQHF. The rearrangement uses TRBV23-1 and TRBJ1-5, with D tentatively TRBD1 (6 bases). TRBV23-1 has ORF status, its function being uncertain. The ends were cut back, 0 bases at V and 3 bases at J, with 30 bases in the middle. This CDR3 has 22 amino acids.

The V and J genes are TRBV5-4 and TRBJ1-1; the D is unclear. Germline CDR1 and CDR2: SGHNT and YYREEE (reference sequence). This CDR3 comprises 15 residues. V lost 3 bases and J lost 5, with 17 bases in between. DNA for the CDR3: TGTGCCAGCAGCTCCTCCGCCGGGTCGGGAACTGAAGCTTTCTTT. This sequence encodes CASSSSAGSGTEAFF.

This chain connects TRBV21-1 to TRBJ1-6; the table calls TRBD1, which could not be checked here. TRBV21-1 is an annotated pseudogene. This CDR3 comprises 16 residues. CDR3: CASSKEVDRNYSPLHF. In DNA form, the CDR3 reads TGTGCCAGCAGCAAAGAGGTGGACAGGAACTATTCACCCCTCCACTTT.

This chain uses TRBV6-5 with TRBJ2-1; D may be TRBD2 (6 bases). The V end lost 2 bases, the J end lost 1 base, and 6 bases lay between the germline ends. The CDR3 has 14 amino acids. Germline assignment: CDR1 MNHEY and CDR2 SVGAGI. The CDR3 reads CASSYGGSYNEQFF. The CDR3 DNA follows: TGTGCCAGCAGTTACGGGGGGTCCTACAATGAGCAGTTCTTC.